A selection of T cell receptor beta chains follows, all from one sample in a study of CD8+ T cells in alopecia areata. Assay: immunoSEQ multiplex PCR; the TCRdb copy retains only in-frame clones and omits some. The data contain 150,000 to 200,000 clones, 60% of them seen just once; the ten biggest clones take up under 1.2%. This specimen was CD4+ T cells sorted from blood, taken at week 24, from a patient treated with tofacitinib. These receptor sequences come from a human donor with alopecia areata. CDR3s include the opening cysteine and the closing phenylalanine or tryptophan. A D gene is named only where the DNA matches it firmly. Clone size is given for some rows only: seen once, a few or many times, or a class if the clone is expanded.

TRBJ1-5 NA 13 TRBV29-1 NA TGCAGCGTTACGGGGGCGGGCAATCAGCCCCAGCATTTT CSVTGAGNQPQHF
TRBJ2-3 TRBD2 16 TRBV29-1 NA TGCAGCGTTGTATACGGGACTAGCGGCGGCACAGATACGCAGTATTTT CSVVYGTSGGTDTQYF
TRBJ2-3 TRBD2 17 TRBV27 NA TGTGCCAGCAGCGGTACTAGCGGGGGCGTATCGGAAGATACGCAGTATTTT CASSGTSGGVSEDTQYF
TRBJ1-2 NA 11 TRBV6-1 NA TGTGCCAGCAGTGATGTAAGAGGCTACACCTTC CASSDVRGYTF
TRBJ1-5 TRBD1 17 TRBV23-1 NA TGCGCCATCCAAAGGACAGGGTACATACTTAGCAATCAGCCCCAGCATTTT CAIQRTGYILSNQPQHF
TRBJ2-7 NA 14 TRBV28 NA TGTGCCAGCAGTTTGGACATCCTCTCCTACGAGCAGTACTTC CASSLDILSYEQYF
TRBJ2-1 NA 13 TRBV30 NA TGTGCCTGGAGTGTTCAGAGTCGGCGTGAGCAGTTCTTC CAWSVQSRREQFF
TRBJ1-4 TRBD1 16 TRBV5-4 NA TGTGCCAGCAGCCCTTCGGGACAGATGGAAAATGAAAAACTGTTTTTT CASSPSGQMENEKLFF
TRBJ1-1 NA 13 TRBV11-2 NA TGTGCCAGCAGCTTAGGACGGAACACTGAAGCTTTCTTT CASSLGRNTEAFF
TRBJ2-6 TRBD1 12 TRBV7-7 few TGTGCCAGCAGCCCCGGGGACAGGGTGCTGACTTTC CASSPGDRVLTF
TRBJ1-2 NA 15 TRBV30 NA TGTGCCTGGAGTGTACAGAACCGACTCATCTATGGCTACACCTTC CAWSVQNRLIYGYTF
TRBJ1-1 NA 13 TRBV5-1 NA TGCGCCAGCAGCTTACTAGGGAAGACTGAAGCTTTCTTT CASSLLGKTEAFF
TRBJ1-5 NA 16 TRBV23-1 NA TGCGCCAGCAGTCAAAAACAGGGTTCCCTCAATCAGCCCCAGCATTTT CASSQKQGSLNQPQHF
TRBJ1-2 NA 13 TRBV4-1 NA TGCGCCAGCAGCATTACAGGGAAAGATGGCTACACCTTC CASSITGKDGYTF
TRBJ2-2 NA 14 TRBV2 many TGTGCCAGCAAGGAACAGGGTCCCACCGGGGAGCTGTTTTTT CASKEQGPTGELFF
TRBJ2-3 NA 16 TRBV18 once TGTGCCAGCTCACCCTTGGCCTCCCTTACCACAGATACGCAGTATTTT CASSPLASLTTDTQYF
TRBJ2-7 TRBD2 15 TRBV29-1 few TGCAGCGTTGGGACTAGCGGGGGGTCCTACTACGAGCAGTACTTC CSVGTSGGSYYEQYF
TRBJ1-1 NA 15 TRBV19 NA TGTGCCAGTAGTATAGGGCCCAGAGAGACCGGTGAAGCTTTCTTT CASSIGPRETGEAFF
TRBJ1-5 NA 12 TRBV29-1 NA TGCAGCGTTCTAAACGCGGGACAGCCCCAGCATTTT CSVLNAGQPQHF
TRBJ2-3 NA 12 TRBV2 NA TGTGCCAGCAGTGAAGGCGGGGATACGCAGTATTTT CASSEGGDTQYF
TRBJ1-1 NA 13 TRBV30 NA TGTGCCTGGAGTGAGGCAGGGCTCACTGAAGCTTTCTTT CAWSEAGLTEAFF
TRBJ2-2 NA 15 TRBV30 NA TGTGCCTGGAGTGTACTAATCGGGGATGCCGGGGAGCTGTTTTTT CAWSVLIGDAGELFF
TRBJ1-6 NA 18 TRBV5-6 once TGTGCCAGCAGTAAAGAAACAGGGTCAATGGGAATTAATTCACCCCTCCACTTT CASSKETGSMGINSPLHF
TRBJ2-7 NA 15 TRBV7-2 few TGTGCCAGCAGCTTAACGGGACGAATTCTTGACGAGCAGTACTTC CASSLTGRILDEQYF
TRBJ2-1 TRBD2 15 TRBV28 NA TGTGCCAGCAGTTTGCTAGCGGGAGGCTCCAATGAGCAGTTCTTC CASSLLAGGSNEQFF
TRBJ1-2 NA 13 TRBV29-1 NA TGCAGCGTTGCTGTGTCCACGAACTATGGCTACACCTTC CSVAVSTNYGYTF
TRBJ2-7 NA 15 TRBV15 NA TGTGCCACCAGCAGAGATGTCTTACCGGGGCGGGAGCAGTACTTC CATSRDVLPGREQYF
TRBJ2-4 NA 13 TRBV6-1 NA TGTGCCAGCAGGGAGGGGGGTGAAACCATTCAGTACTTC CASREGGETIQYF
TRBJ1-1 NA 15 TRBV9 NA TGTGCCAGCAGCGTAGTCCCCAAGCGGGACACTGAAGCTTTCTTT CASSVVPKRDTEAFF
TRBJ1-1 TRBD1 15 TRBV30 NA TGTGCCTGGACGCTGAGAGGACAGGGGGCTCAGGGAGCTTTCTTT CAWTLRGQGAQGAFF
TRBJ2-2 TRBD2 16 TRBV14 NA TGTGCCAGCAGCCCGCCCTTTAGCGGGGGCACCGGGGAGCTGTTTTTT CASSPPFSGGTGELFF
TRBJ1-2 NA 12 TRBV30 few TGTGCCTGGATTAGCGGGGGATATGGCTACACCTTC CAWISGGYGYTF
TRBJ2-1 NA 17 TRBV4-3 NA TGCGCCAGCAGCCAAGAGGCGAGGGGGGCCTGGGGCAATGAGCAGTTCTTC CASSQEARGAWGNEQFF
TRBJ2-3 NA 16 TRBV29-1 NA TGCAGCGTCCCAAAACAGGGTGGATTCGGCACAGATACGCAGTATTTT CSVPKQGGFGTDTQYF
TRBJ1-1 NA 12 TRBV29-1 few TGCAGCGTTGAAGAAAGGGGGACTGAAGCTTTCTTT CSVEERGTEAFF
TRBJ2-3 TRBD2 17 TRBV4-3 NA TGCGCCAGCAGCCAAGAATTAGTGGCGGGGGGCACAGATACGCAGTATTTT CASSQELVAGGTDTQYF
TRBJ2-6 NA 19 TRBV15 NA TGTGCCACCAGCAGAGATATCTTAACCGACAGTTCTGGGGCCAACGTCCTGACTTTC CATSRDILTDSSGANVLTF